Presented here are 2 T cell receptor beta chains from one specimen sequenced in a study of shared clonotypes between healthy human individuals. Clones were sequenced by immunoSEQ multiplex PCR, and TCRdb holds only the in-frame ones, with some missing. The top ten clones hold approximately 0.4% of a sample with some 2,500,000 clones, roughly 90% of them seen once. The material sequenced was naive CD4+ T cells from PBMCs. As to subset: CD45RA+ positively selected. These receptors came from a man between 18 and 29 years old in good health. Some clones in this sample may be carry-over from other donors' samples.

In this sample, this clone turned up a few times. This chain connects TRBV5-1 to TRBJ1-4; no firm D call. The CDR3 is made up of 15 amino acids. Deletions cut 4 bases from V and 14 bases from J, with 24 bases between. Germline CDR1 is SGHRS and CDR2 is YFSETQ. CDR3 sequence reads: CASSDGLYQEKGLFF. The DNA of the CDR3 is TGCGCCAGCAGCGACGGACTTTACCAAGAAAAGGGTCTGTTTTTT.

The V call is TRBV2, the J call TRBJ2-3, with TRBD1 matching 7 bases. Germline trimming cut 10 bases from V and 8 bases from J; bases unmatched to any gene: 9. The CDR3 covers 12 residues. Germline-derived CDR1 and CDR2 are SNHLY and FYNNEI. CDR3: CATAGGPATQYF. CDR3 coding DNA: TGTGCCACAGCAGGGGGACCAGCTACGCAGTATTTT.